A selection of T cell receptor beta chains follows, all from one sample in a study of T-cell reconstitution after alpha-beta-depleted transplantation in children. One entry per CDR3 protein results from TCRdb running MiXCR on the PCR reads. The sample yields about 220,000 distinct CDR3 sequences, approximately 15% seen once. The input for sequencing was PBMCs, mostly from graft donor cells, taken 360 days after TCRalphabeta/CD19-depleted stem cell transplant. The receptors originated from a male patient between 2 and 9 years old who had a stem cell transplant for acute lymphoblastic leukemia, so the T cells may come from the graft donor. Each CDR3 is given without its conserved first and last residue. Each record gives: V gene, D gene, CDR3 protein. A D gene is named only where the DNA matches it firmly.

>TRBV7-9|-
ASSPGPSGELF
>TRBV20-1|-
SAGTDYEAF
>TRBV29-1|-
SVNREYEQY
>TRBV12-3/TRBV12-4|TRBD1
ASSKTGTGYTEAF
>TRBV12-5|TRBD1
ASGRDRRSYNEQF
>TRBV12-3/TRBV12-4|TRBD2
ASSDTSGRKYNEQF
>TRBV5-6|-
ASSLNHRVRNTEAF
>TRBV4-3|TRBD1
ASSQVQGGLYSYEQY
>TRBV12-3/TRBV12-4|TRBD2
ASSLRGGQDEQF
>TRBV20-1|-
SAGGSNEKLF
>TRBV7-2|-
AALDSTGELF
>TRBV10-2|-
ASSVRTEAF
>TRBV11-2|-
ASSAPRGGRTYNEQF
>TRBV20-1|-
SAPLFPNTDTQY
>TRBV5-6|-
ASSLALRARETQY
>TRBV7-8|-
ASSSGGGHPNTEAF
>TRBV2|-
ASPAQPFYNEQF
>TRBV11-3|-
ASSLDPFSAGGGELF
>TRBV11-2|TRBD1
ASDSGTGRGISMNTEAF
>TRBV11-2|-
ASSLSHYEQY
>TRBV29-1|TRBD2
SVGTSGGTDTQY
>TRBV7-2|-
ASSLRAKYNEQF
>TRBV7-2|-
ASSLDRGHEQF
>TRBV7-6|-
ASSLGSWSQETQY
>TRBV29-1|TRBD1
SVGPGTGATNEKLF
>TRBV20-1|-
SAVGGPSTDTQY
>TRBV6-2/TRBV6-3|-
ASSYSMRGAERDTQY
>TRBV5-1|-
ASSLAGRTGHEQY
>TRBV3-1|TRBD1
ASSQDFRDRKETQY
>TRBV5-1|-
ASGGDTQY
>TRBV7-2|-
ASSPAGSLMDTQY
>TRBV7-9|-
ASRLEASLNYGYT
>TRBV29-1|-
SVDDRDSTYEQY
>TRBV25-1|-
ASSEFLGWGLYLSNQPQH
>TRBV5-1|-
ASSTRTQETQY
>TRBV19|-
ASSMGTLLPYEQY
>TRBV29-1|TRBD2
SVKTGGTLYEQY